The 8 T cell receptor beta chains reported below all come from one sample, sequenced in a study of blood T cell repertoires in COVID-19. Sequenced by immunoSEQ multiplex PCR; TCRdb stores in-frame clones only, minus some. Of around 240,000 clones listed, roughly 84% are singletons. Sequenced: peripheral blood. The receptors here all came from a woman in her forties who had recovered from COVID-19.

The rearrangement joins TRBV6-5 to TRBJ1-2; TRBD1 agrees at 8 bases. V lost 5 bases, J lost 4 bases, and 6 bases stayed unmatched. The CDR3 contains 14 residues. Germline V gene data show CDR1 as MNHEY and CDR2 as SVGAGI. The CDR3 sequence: CASSPDDRGYGYTF. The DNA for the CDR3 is TGTGCCAGCAGTCCTGACGACAGGGGCTATGGCTACACCTTC.

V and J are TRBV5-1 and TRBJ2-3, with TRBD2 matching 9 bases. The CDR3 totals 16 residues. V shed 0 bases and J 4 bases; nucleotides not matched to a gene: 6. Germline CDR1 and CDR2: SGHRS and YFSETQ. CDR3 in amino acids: CASSLAGSGGPDTQYF. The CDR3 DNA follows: TGCGCCAGCAGCTTGGCGGGGAGCGGGGGGCCAGATACGCAGTATTTT.

The chain's CDR3 is CASSQGAGAVDGRDIQYF. CDR3 nucleotide sequence: TGCGCCAGCAGCCAAGGGGCCGGGGCCGTGGACGGGAGGGACATTCAGTACTTC. The gene calls are TRBV4-3 and TRBJ2-4; 8 nucleotides agree with TRBD2. After removal of 1 base from V and 8 bases from J, the junction contained 16 bases not matched to a gene. Germline loops: CDR1 LGHNA, CDR2 YSLEER. The CDR3 loop spans 18 amino acids.

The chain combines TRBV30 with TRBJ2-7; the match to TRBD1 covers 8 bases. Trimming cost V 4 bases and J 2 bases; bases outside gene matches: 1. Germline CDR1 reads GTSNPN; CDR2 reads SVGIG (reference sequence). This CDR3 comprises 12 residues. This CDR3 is CAWNRGAYEQYF. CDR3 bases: TGTGCCTGGAACAGGGGGGCCTACGAGCAGTACTTC.

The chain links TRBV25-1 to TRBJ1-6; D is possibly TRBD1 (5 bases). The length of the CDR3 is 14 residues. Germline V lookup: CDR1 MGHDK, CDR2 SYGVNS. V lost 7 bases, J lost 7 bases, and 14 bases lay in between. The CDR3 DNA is TGTGCCAGCACGCCCCTTGGGGCCAATTCACCCCTCCACTTT. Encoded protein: CASTPLGANSPLHF.

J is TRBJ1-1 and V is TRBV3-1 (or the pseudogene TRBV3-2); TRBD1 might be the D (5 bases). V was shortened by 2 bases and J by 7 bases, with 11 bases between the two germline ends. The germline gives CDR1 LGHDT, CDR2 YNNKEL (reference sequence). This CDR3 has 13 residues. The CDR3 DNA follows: TGTGCCAGCAGCCAAATGACTCAGGGTGAAGCTTTCTTT. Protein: CASSQMTQGEAFF.

This CDR3 reads CASSRGAGYGYTF. CDR3 nucleotides: TGTGCCAGCAGCCGGGGAGCTGGCTATGGCTACACCTTC. The J gene is TRBJ1-2, the V gene TRBV5-6, with no clear D. Per the germline V gene, CDR1 is SGHDT and CDR2 is YYEEEE. Trimming cost V 4 bases and J 4 bases, with 11 bases left between them. The CDR3 is made up of 13 amino acids.

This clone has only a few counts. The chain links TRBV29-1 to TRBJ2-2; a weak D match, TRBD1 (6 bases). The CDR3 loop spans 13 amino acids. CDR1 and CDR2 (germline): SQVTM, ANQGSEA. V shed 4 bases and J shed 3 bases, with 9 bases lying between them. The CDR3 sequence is CSVGAGDTGELFF. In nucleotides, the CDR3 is TGCAGCGTTGGGGCAGGGGACACCGGGGAGCTGTTTTTT.